This T cell receptor (beta chain) comes out of a study of T cell changes during pregnancy in multiple sclerosis. This CDR3 is 15 amino acids long. The germline CDR1 and CDR2 sequences are SGHAT and FQNNGV. V lost 2 bases and J lost 4; bases outside the gene matches: 3. Sequencing used immunoSEQ multiplex PCR; TCRdb keeps in-frame clones, though not all of them. The table has tens of thousands of clones, 93% seen once. This rearrangement joins TRBV11-2 to TRBJ2-1; 9 nucleotides line up with TRBD2. This TCR came from a female donor with multiple sclerosis, enrolled in a pregnancy study. The specimen comprised peripheral blood, sampled after pregnancy. The CDR3 DNA follows: TGTGCCAGCAGCTTAACTAGCGGGTTTTACAATGAGCAGTTCTTC. The encoded protein is CASSLTSGFYNEQFF. Variable domain in full (rest from reference TRBV11-2 and TRBJ2-1): EAGVAQSPRYKIIEKRQSVAFWCNPISGHATLYWYQQILGQGPKLLIQFQNNGVVDDSQLPKDRFSAERLKGVDSTLKIQPAKLEDSAVYLCASSLTSGFYNEQFFGPGTRLTVL.